A single sample is the source of the 8 T cell receptor beta chains below, sequenced in a study of blood T cells in healthy people across ages. Next came a second PCR, run for about 7 to 11 cycles, which used a sample-barcoded 5' primer along with a J-beta primer mix. A single record per CDR3 protein comes from TCRdb applying MiXCR to the 5' RACE reads. The table records about 1.7 million distinct CDR3 sequences, approximately 28% of them present only once. What was sequenced was blood. These receptors originate from a woman in her 30s in good health.

This chain joins TRBV2 and TRBJ2-7, with D perhaps given as TRBD1 or TRBD2 (6 bases each). Germline values: CDR1 SNHLY, CDR2 FYNNEI. Trimming took off 8 bases at V and 6 bases at J, with 20 bases between the two ends. This CDR3 has 14 amino acids. CDR3 amino acids: CASQRSGGPSEQYF. In DNA form, the CDR3 reads TGTGCCAGCCAGAGAAGTGGGGGGCCCTCCGAGCAGTACTTC.

V is TRBV7-2 and J is TRBJ2-3; no clear D. The germline V and J ends were trimmed by 1 base and 7 bases, with 15 bases remaining between them. The CDR3 is made up of 15 amino acids. Germline lookup yields CDR1 SGHTA and CDR2 FQGNSA. The CDR3 loop reads CASSLGLLTSYTQYF. CDR3 nucleotides: TGTGCCAGCAGCTTAGGCCTTCTGACGTCCTATACGCAGTATTTT.

This clonotype came up a few times. The chain carries TRBV6-6 and TRBJ1-2; 7 bases map to TRBD1. V lost 7 bases and J lost 1; bases outside the gene matches: 15. This CDR3 region has 17 residues. The germline V gene encodes CDR1 MNHNY and CDR2 SVGAGI (reference sequence). CDR3 in DNA: TGTGCCAGCAATAGAGCCGGGACAGCCAATTTTAACTATGGCTACACCTTC. This encodes CASNRAGTANFNYGYTF.

The sample holds a few counts of this clonotype. This rearrangement joins TRBV5-1 to TRBJ2-3; TRBD2 is a possible D gene (5 bases). The CDR3 extends over 14 amino acids. Germline V gene data show CDR1 as SGHRS and CDR2 as YFSETQ. Trimming pared 2 bases from V and 1 base from J, leaving 8 bases between. CDR3 DNA sequence: TGCGCCAGCAGCTTTAAAGCGGGCACAGATACGCAGTATTTT. Translated: CASSFKAGTDTQYF.

This clonotype was counted only a few times. The rearrangement uses TRBV12-3 or TRBV12-4 and TRBJ1-2; 7 positions agree with TRBD1. This CDR3 contains 12 residues. V lost 6 bases to trimming and J lost 8 bases; unmatched junction nucleotides: 6. CDR3 sequence reads: CASRTTGEGYTF. Here the CDR3 DNA reads TGTGCCAGCAGAACCACAGGGGAAGGCTACACCTTC.

In regard to this clonotype: A clone one base away is much larger, so this may be a read error. This CDR3 reads CSGSYNEQYF. For the CDR3, the DNA is TGCAGCGGGTCCTACAATGAGCAGTACTTC. This sequence joins TRBV29-1 and TRBJ2-1; D remains unclear. The DNA end is more similar to TRBJ2-7, so the J call may be wrong. CDR3 length: 10 residues. The V gene's germline CDR1 is SQVTM and CDR2 ANQGSEA.

The rearrangement uses TRBV5-1 and TRBJ2-7; no reliable D call. The CDR3 contains 13 residues. The V end was cut by 3 bases, the J end by 3 bases, with 10 bases between. Germline V lookup: CDR1 SGHRS, CDR2 YFSETQ. The CDR3 DNA reads TGCGCCAGCAGCTCCCCCTACCGCTACGAGCAGTACTTC. Translating gives CASSSPYRYEQYF.

This clonotype has only a few counts. V and J are TRBV7-9 and TRBJ2-5; 7 positions match TRBD2. With 2 bases clipped from V and 5 bases from J, the junction kept 14 bases outside the gene matches. Germline CDR1 is SEHNR and CDR2 is FQNEAQ (reference sequence). The CDR3 runs to 17 residues. The CDR3 loop is CASSLRRGRGSGETQYF. Here the CDR3 DNA reads TGTGCCAGCAGCTTAAGGCGCGGGAGAGGGTCAGGGGAGACCCAGTACTTC. Variable domain in full (rest from reference TRBV7-9 and TRBJ2-5): DTGVSQNPRHKITKRGQNVTFRCDPISEHNRLYWYRQTLGQGPEFLTYFQNEAQLEKSRLLSDRFSAERPKGSFSTLEIQRTEQGDSAMYLCASSLRRGRGSGETQYFGPGTRLLVL.